Below, 28 T cell receptor beta chains from the same sample are listed, as sequenced in a study of blood T cell repertoires in COVID-19 (dated by TCRdb to about 2020). Library preparation used the immunoSEQ multiplex PCR assay. What TCRdb holds here is the immuneACCESS table cut down to in-frame rearrangements. Part of the clones is not present; checked against another copy, under half of the missing clones reflect an unresolved V gene, and the others are unexplained. The sample profile shows under 450,000 clones; 80% to 90% of them were found once. Of the sample, around 1.3% falls within the top ten clones. Material for sequencing was PBMCs or T cells enriched from blood (not recorded which). Every receptor here comes from a man aged 25 to 45 who had recovered from COVID-19.

V usage is TRBV7-8 and J usage is TRBJ2-2, with TRBD1 as a possible D gene (5 bases). V was cut by 1 base and J by 5 bases, with 8 bases left in between. Germline CDR1 SGHVS, CDR2 FQNEAQ. The CDR3 runs to 14 residues. Here the CDR3 reads CASSLGQPTGELFF. The CDR3 bases are TGTGCCAGCAGCTTAGGACAGCCAACCGGGGAGCTGTTTTTT.

J is TRBJ1-2 and V is TRBV6-5; the D gene is possibly TRBD1 (6 bases). CDR1 is MNHEY, CDR2 SVGAGI, per germline. The CDR3 runs 13 residues. V dropped 6 bases and J dropped 0 bases, with 8 bases sitting between them. The CDR3 protein is CASSWTANYGYTF. The CDR3 DNA sequence: TGTGCCAGCAGCTGGACAGCTAACTATGGCTACACCTTC.

The CDR3 here is CASSQTGGNYGYTF. The CDR3 coding sequence is TGCGCCAGCAGCCAAACAGGGGGCAACTATGGCTACACCTTC. The chain employs TRBV5-1 and TRBJ1-2; 9 nucleotides align to TRBD1. The length of the CDR3 is 14 residues. CDR1 is SGHRS, CDR2 YFSETQ, per germline. Trimming cost V 4 bases and J 2 bases; bases outside gene matches: 3.

Notes on this clone: A read error may account for a junction end that differs from germline. The chain uses TRBV4-1 and TRBJ2-7, with D tentatively TRBD2 (6 bases). Germline lookup yields CDR1 MGHRA and CDR2 YSYEKL. The CDR3 loop spans 13 amino acids. The CDR3 coding sequence is TGCGCCAGCAGCCAAGAGTGGGGCGGGGTGACGAACTTC. Amino acids: CASSQEWGGVTNF.

The CDR3 loop reads CASSVGPDRSNQPQHF. For the CDR3, the DNA is TGTGCCAGCAGCGTAGGTCCGGACAGGAGCAATCAGCCCCAGCATTTT. The chain couples TRBV9 to TRBJ1-5; 7 bases are a match to TRBD1. CDR1 is SGDLS and CDR2 is YYNGEE in the germline V gene. Trimming removed 0 bases from V and 1 base from J; junction bases left unmatched: 4. This CDR3 region has 16 residues.

This rearrangement joins TRBV20-1 to TRBJ1-3; D unclear. CDR3 length equals 11 residues. Germline CDR1 DFQATT, CDR2 SNEGSKA (reference sequence). The V and J ends lost 6 bases and 4 bases respectively, with 7 bases between them. CDR3 sequence: CSALRGNTIYF. CDR3 DNA: TGCAGTGCCCTGAGGGGAAACACCATATATTTT.

The chain joins TRBV7-9 to TRBJ1-3; TRBD1 matches at 7 bases. Germline lookup yields CDR1 SEHNR and CDR2 FQNEAQ (reference sequence). The CDR3 consists of 16 residues. The J segment lost 0 bases and the V segment lost 6 bases, leaving 8 bases of the junction unmatched. CDR3 loop: CASSQSTGSSGNTIYF. CDR3 sequence (DNA): TGTGCCAGCAGTCAGTCGACAGGGAGCTCTGGAAACACCATATATTTT.

The V call is TRBV30, the J call TRBJ1-4; TRBD1 agrees at 7 bases. Trimming cost V 6 bases and J 5 bases; bases outside gene matches: 6. The CDR3 spans 13 residues. The germline gives CDR1 GTSNPN, CDR2 SVGIG (reference sequence). CDR3 amino acids: CACWTGGNEKLFF. Written as DNA, the CDR3 is TGTGCCTGCTGGACAGGAGGGAATGAAAAACTGTTTTTT. Full variable domain (rest looked up from reference TRBV30 and TRBJ1-4): SQTIHQWPATLVQPVGSPLSLECTVEGTSNPNLYWYRQAAGRGLQLLFYSVGIGQISSEVPQNLSASRPQDRQFILSSKKLLLSDSGFYLCACWTGGNEKLFFGSGTQLSVL.

This rearrangement joins TRBV30 to TRBJ2-7, with D possibly matching TRBD2 (7 bases). The CDR3 is made up of 13 amino acids. V was clipped by 3 bases and J by 4 bases, with 13 bases between them. CDR1 is GTSNPN, CDR2 SVGIG, per germline (reference sequence). The CDR3 nucleotides are TGTGCCTGGAGAGTACAGGGAGGGTACGAGCAGTACTTC. Protein sequence: CAWRVQGGYEQYF.

The chain joins TRBV2 to TRBJ1-2; weak D call: TRBD1 (5 bases). Trimming took off 8 bases at V and 7 bases at J, with 20 bases between the two ends. CDR3 size: 14 residues. Germline V gene lookup returns CDR1 SNHLY and CDR2 FYNNEI. This CDR3 is CASRDLPRGIGYTF. Here the CDR3 DNA reads TGTGCCAGCCGGGACTTGCCCCGAGGGATTGGCTACACCTTC. The full variable domain, with the rest looked up from reference TRBV2 and TRBJ1-2, is EPEVTQTPSHQVTQMGQEVILRCVPISNHLYFYWYRQILGQKVEFLVSFYNNEISEKSEIFDDQFSVERPDGSNFTLKIRSTKLEDSAMYFCASRDLPRGIGYTFGSGTRLTVV.

The V gene is TRBV7-9, the J gene TRBJ1-5; unclear D gene. Trimming shortened V by 1 base and J by 4 bases, and 14 bases separated the two germline ends. Germline V gene lookup returns CDR1 SEHNR and CDR2 FQNEAQ (reference sequence). There are 16 residues in the CDR3. As DNA, the CDR3 is TGTGCCAGCAGCTTAGAGACACCAGAGATTAATCAGCCCCAGCATTTT. It translates to CASSLETPEINQPQHF. Using reference TRBV7-9 and TRBJ1-5 for the parts outside the CDR3, the full variable domain is DTGVSQNPRHKITKRGQNVTFRCDPISEHNRLYWYRQTLGQGPEFLTYFQNEAQLEKSRLLSDRFSAERPKGSFSTLEIQRTEQGDSAMYLCASSLETPEINQPQHFGDGTRLSIL.

This rearrangement joins TRBV19 to TRBJ2-7; D possibly corresponds to TRBD1 (8 bases). V dropped 4 bases and J dropped 3 bases, with 19 bases sitting between them. Per germline, CDR1 LNHDA and CDR2 SQIVND (reference sequence). The CDR3 totals 16 residues. CDR3 in DNA: TGTGCCAGTAGTACAGGGGGCCCGGGGGGCCGCTACGAGCAGTACTTC. Its protein is CASSTGGPGGRYEQYF.

J is TRBJ1-2 and V is TRBV6-6; 10 nucleotides line up with TRBD1. Germline V CDR1 and CDR2: MNHNY, SVGAGI (reference sequence). V dropped 5 bases and J dropped 2; count of bases not matched to a gene: 8. The CDR3 is made up of 16 amino acids. The CDR3 region has the DNA TGTGCCAGCAGTCGAATCGGGACAGGGGAAAACTATGGCTACACCTTC. It specifies CASSRIGTGENYGYTF.

The count of this clone is one. V and J are TRBV5-4 and TRBJ2-7; a possible D gene is TRBD2 (6 bases). Trimming took off 4 bases at V and 6 bases at J, with 20 bases between the two ends. The germline CDR1 and CDR2 sequences are SGHNT and YYREEE (reference sequence). The CDR3 runs to 15 residues. The CDR3, as DNA: TGTGCCAGCAGCCTACAGACTAGGTCCGGACCCGAGCAGTACTTC. This sequence encodes CASSLQTRSGPEQYF.

This clone was counted a few times. V is TRBV5-1 and J is TRBJ2-2; D gene ambiguous. V was shortened by 5 bases and J by 7 bases, with 6 bases between the two germline ends. Germline-derived CDR1 and CDR2 are SGHRS and YFSETQ. This CDR3 is built from 11 residues. CDR3 in DNA: TGCGCCAGCAGAATACACGGGGAGCTGTTTTTT. Translation: CASRIHGELFF.

This clone was counted only a few times. This sample also contains other DNA sequences that code for the same CDR3. The gene calls are TRBV7-9 and TRBJ2-5, with 11 positions matching TRBD1. CDR1 and CDR2 from the germline V gene are SEHNR and FQNEAQ (reference sequence). This CDR3 is 14 amino acids long. The ends lost 5 bases at V and 3 bases at J; junction bases unmatched: 2. The CDR3 bases are TGTGCCAGCAGCCCGGGACAGGGGGAAGAGACCCAGTACTTC. Translation gives CASSPGQGEETQYF.

The chain recombines TRBV6-5 with TRBJ1-6, with no clear D. Germline CDR1 is MNHEY and CDR2 is SVGAGI. The CDR3 sequence is 12 residues long. V dropped 6 bases and J dropped 15 bases, with 15 bases sitting between them. The CDR3 nucleotides read TGTGCCAGCAGGGGCACGGTAGGTGTCCTCCACTTT. This gives the protein CASRGTVGVLHF.

The chain employs TRBV6-5 and TRBJ1-2; 8 bases are a match to TRBD1. The CDR3 consists of 14 residues. CDR1 and CDR2 from the germline V gene are MNHEY and SVGAGI. The junction had 5 bases not matched to a gene; V was cut back by 5 bases and J by 3 bases. CDR3 residues: CASSLHRGDYGYTF. CDR3 coding DNA: TGTGCCAGCAGTCTACACAGGGGGGACTATGGCTACACCTTC.

The chain links TRBV10-2 to TRBJ2-7, with TRBD1 matching over 12 bases. In germline, CDR1 is WSHSY, CDR2 SAAADI. V lost 7 bases and J lost 6; bases outside the gene matches: 13. The CDR3 is 16 amino acids. Written as DNA, the CDR3 is TGCGCCAGCACTCAACCTCCGGGACAGGGGGCGGGCGAGCAGTACTTC. Amino acids: CASTQPPGQGAGEQYF.

The rearrangement links TRBV19 to TRBJ1-3; D is perhaps TRBD1 (6 bases). Germline-derived CDR1 and CDR2 are LNHDA and SQIVND (reference sequence). The CDR3 consists of 16 residues. V shed 7 bases and J shed 4 bases, with 20 bases lying between them. The CDR3 coding sequence is TGTGCCAGTACCCTCTTGACAGGACGAAAGGGAAACACCATATATTTT. Translating gives CASTLLTGRKGNTIYF.

The J gene is TRBJ2-1, the V gene TRBV11-3; D is perhaps TRBD1 (5 bases). Germline V gives CDR1 SGHNT, CDR2 YENEEA. Trimming removed 6 bases at V and 3 bases at J, with 12 bases between. The CDR3 covers 14 residues. The DNA of the CDR3 is TGTGCCAGCAGTCGGACACCAAACTACAATGAGCAGTTCTTC. Its protein is CASSRTPNYNEQFF.

This chain joins TRBV6-5 and TRBJ1-1, with D uncertain. The germline V gene encodes CDR1 MNHEY and CDR2 SVGAGI. The CDR3 is 14 residues long. Trimming cost V 0 bases and J 0 bases, with 5 bases left between them. CDR3: CASSYSSLNTEAFF. The CDR3 DNA follows: TGTGCCAGCAGTTACTCTAGCCTGAACACTGAAGCTTTCTTT.

The rearrangement links TRBV7-9 to TRBJ1-1; perhaps TRBD1 as D (6 bases). Germline V gene sequence: CDR1 SEHNR, CDR2 FQNEAQ (reference sequence). This CDR3 is 17 amino acids long. The germline V and J ends were trimmed by 1 base and 4 bases, with 19 bases remaining between them. The CDR3 protein is CASSLGSPGQRVTEAFF. Written as DNA, the CDR3 is TGTGCCAGCAGCTTAGGTAGTCCCGGACAGAGAGTCACTGAAGCTTTCTTT.

This clone showed up just once. This chain's CDR3 is CASSLFSVNTGELFF. DNA for the CDR3: TGTGCCAGCAGTTTGTTTTCGGTAAACACCGGGGAGCTGTTTTTT. The chain uses TRBV27 and TRBJ2-2; the D is unclear. This CDR3 is built from 15 residues. The V end was cut by 3 bases, the J end by 2 bases, with 10 bases between. Germline CDR1 MNHEY, CDR2 SMNVEV (reference sequence).

The chain couples TRBV6-4 to TRBJ2-2, with 7 bases aligning to TRBD1. J lost 4 bases, V lost 3 bases, and 5 bases had no gene match. The CDR3 loop spans 15 amino acids. Germline V lookup: CDR1 MRHNA, CDR2 SNTAGT. The CDR3 sequence: CASSEGYRGTGELFF. DNA of the CDR3: TGTGCCAGCAGTGAGGGGTACAGGGGCACCGGGGAGCTGTTTTTT.

The CDR3 loop reads CASDGQGVSTDTQYF. In nucleotides, the CDR3 is TGTGCCAGCGATGGACAGGGGGTTTCCACAGATACGCAGTATTTT. The rearrangement links TRBV6-5 to TRBJ2-3; 10 bases are shared with TRBD1. This CDR3 is built from 15 residues. Looked up from germline, CDR1 is MNHEY and CDR2 is SVGAGI. The V and J ends lost 8 bases and 2 bases, in that order; junction bases with no gene match: 7.

The CDR3 nucleotides read TGCGCCAGCAGGGAGGAGGTCCCGGACAGTGGGTCTCAGCAGTACTTC. This translates into CASREEVPDSGSQQYF. The chain uses TRBV10-1 and TRBJ2-7; TRBD1 might be the D (6 bases). Germline V gene data show CDR1 as WNHNN and CDR2 as SYGVQD (reference sequence). This CDR3 region has 16 residues. Trimming stripped 6 bases from V and 8 bases from J, with 26 bases between.

As DNA, the CDR3 is TGTGCCAGCAGCCAAGCCGGGGGCTATGGCTACACCTTC. Its protein is CASSQAGGYGYTF. This chain links TRBV3-1 (or the pseudogene TRBV3-2) with TRBJ1-2; a weak D match, TRBD1 (5 bases). The germline gives CDR1 LGHDT, CDR2 YNNKEL (reference sequence). The CDR3 consists of 13 residues. Trimming pared 1 base from V and 4 bases from J, leaving 7 bases between.